Included here is one TCR beta chain sequence, with context. This clonotype was seen a handful of times. No cognate antigen has been identified for it. Base qualities are not provided; no much larger clone lies one nucleotide away. Libraries were prepared through 5' RACE. Sequencer: Illumina HiSeq 2000. A universal primer binding site was added through template switching, and the final cDNA carried a unique molecular identifier so that TCR cDNA molecules could be counted accurately. Specific primers in the conserved constant-segment region were used to synthesize first-strand cDNA for TCR alpha and beta chains. Each cDNA library was double barcoded, with a SMART-Mk sample barcode plus Illumina barcodes, to control for contamination. TruSeq adapter sequences and Illumina sample barcodes were added in two successive PCR steps. The TCR alpha and beta cDNA libraries were sequenced on the Illumina HiSeq platform using custom primers. As for the original processing: Unique molecular identifiers were extracted from raw reads with MiGEC, and CDR3 positions were determined with MiXCR. Recombination models were inferred per individual with the repgenHMM and IGoR tools using an EM algorithm. Shared clonotype analysis was performed with the tcR package in R, normalizing sharing by the product of cloneset sizes. To study raw recombination without the effects of thymic and clonal selection, out-of-frame nonproductive sequences were analyzed. The raw public reads went through TCRdb reprocessing: fastp at Q25, MiXCR clone calling, in-frame beta chains kept. Records with the same CDR3 protein are collapsed into one entry carrying the most frequent genes and DNA. The V and J calls here are based on TCRdb, not the publication. This sample gives roughly 280,000 distinct CDR3 sequences in total; roughly 9.8% of them show up just once. The ten largest clonotypes hold about 7.1% of the sample.

Only healthy Caucasian donors were included. The twin cohort comprised three pairs of female monozygotic twins, all aged about 18 to 29 years. CD4+ and CD8+ T cell populations were isolated with positive isolation kits from Invitrogen. This sample is drawn from a study of identical twins (dated by TCRdb to the mid-2010s). Turning to the overall study: To test whether fetal clonotypes persist, the study used deep sequencing on TCR alpha and beta repertoires from monozygotic twins, unrelated adults of various ages, and cord blood. To rule out contamination, the twin experiments were replicated at different times with different library preparation protocols. Broad study findings and their caveats: Out-of-frame TCR alpha sharing in monozygotic twins was systematically underestimated by recombination models, whereas sharing between unrelated individuals was in agreement with the recombination models. Zero-insertion analyses could be partly confounded by invariant T cells such as MAIT and iNKT, although diverse VJ usage argued against such confounding for most clonotypes. Because the same donors could not be followed over many years, conclusions were based on cross-sectional statistical analysis. Fewer insertions were carried by abundant cord blood beta clonotypes; a weaker similar trend was observed in young adult naive repertoires, while no such trend was observed in memory repertoires. Compared with coincidental sharing between unrelated individuals, out-of-frame TCR alpha sequences shared between twins showed an excess of sequences with low generation probability. In beta out-of-frame sequences, excess twin sharing was weaker, because having fewer shared sequences lowered the signal-to-noise ratio.

The CDR3 starts with the cysteine, ends with the phenylalanine, and has 17 residues. Of the read, only the CDR3 DNA is kept; its 51 bases are in frame from base 1. Here V drops 2 bases and J drops 3 bases, and the junction holds 12 bases not matched to any gene. CDR1 and CDR2 were assigned from the germline V gene as MDHEN and SYDVKM. The same sample was also used in a study of yellow fever vaccine responses in identical twins. As that second study puts it: According to the authors, in identical twins the way T cells responded to vaccination appeared partly convergent and partly personalized. In identical twins, the study followed T cell clones that responded to the vaccine with precision.

This sequence was found in a woman between 18 and 30 years old in good health. The chain is encoded by TRBV28 joined to TRBJ2-7; 8 bases in between match TRBD1. Sequencing was performed on CD8+ T cells sorted from blood. The CDR3 amino acid sequence is: CASSLPLGTGDNYEQYF. The DNA sequence is given as TGTGCCAGCAGTTTACCTCTCGGGACAGGCGATAACTACGAGCAGTACTTC.